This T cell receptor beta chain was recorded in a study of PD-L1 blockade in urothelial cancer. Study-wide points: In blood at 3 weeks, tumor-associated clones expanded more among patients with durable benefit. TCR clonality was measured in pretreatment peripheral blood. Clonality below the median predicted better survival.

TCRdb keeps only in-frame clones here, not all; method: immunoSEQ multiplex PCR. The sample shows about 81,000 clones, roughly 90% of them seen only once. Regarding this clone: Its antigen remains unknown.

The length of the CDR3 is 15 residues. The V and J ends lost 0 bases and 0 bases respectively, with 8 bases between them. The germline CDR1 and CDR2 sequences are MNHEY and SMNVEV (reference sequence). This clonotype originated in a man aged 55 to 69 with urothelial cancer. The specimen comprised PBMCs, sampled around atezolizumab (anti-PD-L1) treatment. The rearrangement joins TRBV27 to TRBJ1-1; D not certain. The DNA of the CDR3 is TGTGCCAGCAGTTTATCGGGAGACATGAACACTGAAGCTTTCTTT. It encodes CASSLSGDMNTEAFF.